The present entry profiles one T cell receptor beta chain with its context. It has no known antigen specificity. The record has no base qualities; no much larger clone is one base away. This sample is drawn from a study of shared clonotypes between healthy human individuals (dated by TCRdb to 2019 to 2021). Regarding the study in general: The cohort included three men and two women between 18 and 49 years of age. Per donor, three plates each were used for CD4 naive and CD4 memory, two for CD8 naive, and one for CD8 memory. To estimate repertoire size and how much clonotypes are shared between individuals, the study performed deep sequencing of blood TCR repertoires from roughly five healthy adults. Different laboratories and diverse techniques were used to prepare libraries and sequence TCR repertoires, to increase sequencing depth and limit assay-specific biases. Each donor's leukapheresis produced roughly between roughly 0.9 and 8.9 billion PBMCs. Overall study results and their limits: Compared with non-shared clonotypes, clonotypes shared by all four sorted-subset donors had higher generation probabilities. Pairwise subsampling led to the expectation that sequencing depth would affect the degree of clonotype sharing among donors. Sampling was restricted to blood, and TCR repertoires in tissue are likely to differ from TCR repertoires in blood. Larger estimated clonotype richness was generally found for naive subsets than for memory subsets. Because the study included only a small number of donors, the genetic and exposure-history diversity represented was limited. Across several donors, approximately 5% of naive CD4, approximately 3.5% of naive CD8, about 2.3% of memory CD4, and approximately 0.4% of memory CD8 clonotypes were shared. Rarefaction of sorted-subset datasets indicated incomplete sequencing despite the large sequencing depth.

Using the deep immunoSEQ assay, TCR CDR3 regions were amplified from genomic DNA by multiplex PCR. Extracted genomic DNA from each cell subset was distributed evenly across all wells of several immunoSEQ 96-well plates, and each plate was treated as a replicate. For sorted subsets, around 200 ng genomic DNA, equal to some 28,000 T cell genomes, was loaded into each replicate PCR. Purified libraries were measured with a Qubit 3.0 fluorometer, size-checked on a Bioanalyzer 2100, and measured again with the KAPA Library Quantification kit. A separate single-read 150-cycle Illumina NextSeq 550 flow cell was used to sequence each immunoSEQ 96-well plate. Concerning the study's data processing: Because the immunoSEQ output included only junctional sequences and no quality scores, the filtering could not be the same as the filtering used for full-length reads. To assign V/J genes and CDR3, sequences were annotated using PyIR, a Python wrapper for IgBLAST v1.9, with IMGT germline references. Any read was removed if the V/J assignment was weak (E-value above 1e-6), the CDR3 was missing, or the read contained stop codons, out-of-frame junctions, or ambiguous translated residues. A V3J clonotype was defined by an identical inferred V gene, J gene, and CDR3 amino acid sequence. The percentage overlap between two repertoires was calculated by dividing the number of shared unique clonotypes by the size of the smaller repertoire. Repertoire richness was assessed with RTK rarefaction, the Chao1 estimator, and Recon v2.1 estimates of unobserved clonotypes. Generation probabilities for all TCRbeta clonotypes obtained by the gDNA method from a handful of donors were computed using OLGA. Sourced from immuneACCESS, this table was stored by TCRdb with only in-frame sequences that have V and J called. A share of the clones is absent; for the studies checked, an unresolved V gene accounts for under half, and the remainder has no known explanation. Clone size and the V and J calls come from that table; the DNA yielded D and trimming. This sample lists 850,000 to 1,100,000 clones; 60% to 85% were detected once. Jointly, the top ten make up almost 0.9% of the sample.

The donors were healthy, HIV-negative adults with no recently reported acute infections or vaccinations. Only Caucasian adults living in Nashville, Tennessee, USA were represented among the donors. CD4+ T cells were enriched through magnetic negative selection, after which naive cells were positively selected on CD45RA and the remaining negative fraction served as the memory subset. Blood was obtained by leukapheresis, after which PBMCs were separated by Ficoll-Histopaque density gradient centrifugation and cryopreserved in liquid nitrogen vapor phase. Purity and quantity of every magnetically sorted T cell population were checked by analytical flow cytometry. From each sorted fraction, genomic DNA was isolated and quantified by UV absorbance on a Nanodrop 2000c. Counted from cysteine to phenylalanine, this CDR3 has 17 amino acids. This entry keeps only the CDR3 DNA: 51 bases, framed from base 1. V was cut back by 4 bases and J by 1 base, leaving a gap of 19 bases between them. Looking up the germline V gene yields CDR1 MDHEN and CDR2 SYDVKM.

The source material was memory CD4+ T cells from PBMCs. What this sample's cell subset or site label stands for: CD45RA-negative fraction. This sequence was found in a man aged 18 to 29 in good health. Some clones in this sample may be carry-over from other donors' samples. The rearranged chain carries TRBV28 and TRBJ2-5, with the D gene not clear enough to name. The nucleotide sequence is given as TGTGCCAGCAGTTCCCCGTTAATTGGTAGCCGCCAAGAGACCCAGTACTTC. The translation is CASSSPLIGSRQETQYF.